This T cell receptor (beta chain) was observed in a study of OX40 agonist ivuxolimab in advanced cancers. Background on the whole study: The costimulatory receptor OX40 (CD134) was targeted by ivuxolimab, a fully human IgG2 agonistic monoclonal antibody. Prior anti-PD-1, anti-PD-L1 or anti-CTLA-4 therapy was permitted, and about two fifths of dose-escalation patients had received checkpoint inhibitors. The paper describes the monotherapy dose-escalation part (N = 52 patients) of the phase I trial of ivuxolimab. In the dose-escalation cohort, approximately 82% of patients were male, and the mean age was around 60 years, with a range of about 23 to 80. Partial responses occurred in three dose-escalation patients: two with cutaneous melanoma and one with hepatocellular carcinoma. Among the approximately 50 dose-escalation patients, approximately 20 had hepatocellular carcinoma, around 15 melanoma, 9 renal cell carcinoma and 9 head and neck cancer. The point of sequencing TCRbeta in the periphery was to test whether ivuxolimab changed TCR sequence diversity and drove clonal T-cell expansion. Intravenous ivuxolimab was administered to patients every 2 weeks at six dose levels: 0.01, 0.1, 0.3, 1.5, 3 and 10 mg/kg. Broad study findings and their caveats: Which antigens the clonally expanded peripheral T cells were specific for was not determined. After ivuxolimab, more expanded clones were found on average in CD8+ T cells than in CD4+ T cells. At doses of 0.1 to 3.0 mg/kg, clonal expansion of both CD4+ and CD8+ blood T cells was observed from baseline to week 6. Partial responders in the 0.1-3.0 mg/kg groups had among the lowest normalized peripheral clonal expansion, especially among CD8+ T cells. Low levels of normalized T-cell clonal expansion were also shown by some nonresponding patients.

For sequencing of the TCRbeta CDR3 region, genomic DNA was extracted from the sorted cells. The immunoSEQ Assay was used for sequencing of TCRbeta CDR3 regions. Held by TCRdb, this immuneACCESS table contains in-frame sequences only and omits some clones. Under half of the omission traces to an unresolved V gene where checked; the cause of the rest is unknown. Within this sample are around 78,000 clones, with roughly nine tenths of them counted one time only. The top ten clonotypes cover 0.85% to 1% of the sample. Patients with autoimmune disease history or receiving systemic immunosuppression were excluded from the trial. Peripheral blood for TCR sequencing was drawn from every dose cohort at baseline, at cycle 4 day 1 and at cycle 7 day 1. Samples came from an open-label, multicenter, first-in-human phase I dose-escalation trial of ivuxolimab. Adults with locally advanced or metastatic melanoma, renal cell, hepatocellular, or head and neck squamous cell carcinoma were enrolled in the trial. Before TCR sequencing, CD4+ T cells and CD8+ T cells from peripheral blood were sorted into separate populations.

This clone appeared once. This receptor's antigen is unknown. The input lacks base qualities; no much larger clone sits a single base away. From V the trimming removes 1 base and from J it removes 5 bases, while the gene matches leave 10 bases of the junction unaccounted for. There are 15 amino acids in the CDR3, from cysteine to phenylalanine inclusive. The CDR3 DNA has 45 bases and is translated from base 1. The germline V gene (reference sequence) supplies CDR1 GTSNPN and CDR2 SVGIG. The receptor was derived from an adult with an advanced solid tumor such as melanoma, head and neck, liver or kidney cancer. The material sequenced was CD4+ or CD8+ T cells sorted from blood, taken in a trial of the OX40 agonist ivuxolimab. The rearrangement joined TRBV30 to TRBJ2-7; TRBD1 matches 8 bases in the middle. Here the CDR3 is given as CAWSGEGDRIDEQYF. The nucleotides are TGTGCCTGGAGTGGGGAAGGGGACAGGATAGACGAGCAGTACTTC.